This T cell receptor beta chain was observed in a study of patients and donors after allogeneic stem cell transplantation. This clonotype was counted a few times. Germline loops: CDR1 SEHNR, CDR2 FQNEAQ (reference sequence). The CDR3 has 11 amino acids. V was trimmed by 7 bases and J by 2 bases, leaving 5 bases between them. TCRdb re-called the RT-PCR reads through MiXCR, storing one row per CDR3 protein. The table has over 30,000 distinct CDR3 sequences, more than 35% seen once. The rearrangement joins TRBV7-9 to TRBJ1-1, with unresolved D. Material for sequencing was blood, either unsorted or a sorted T cell fraction (not recorded which). The clonotype originates from a human donor who was either an allogeneic HSCT recipient or a stem cell or donor lymphocyte infusion donor (not recorded which). It is not recorded whose cells these are; they may come from a transplant donor. CDR3 DNA: TGTGCCAGCACCCAAAACACTGAAGCTTTCTTT. Translation: CASTQNTEAFF.